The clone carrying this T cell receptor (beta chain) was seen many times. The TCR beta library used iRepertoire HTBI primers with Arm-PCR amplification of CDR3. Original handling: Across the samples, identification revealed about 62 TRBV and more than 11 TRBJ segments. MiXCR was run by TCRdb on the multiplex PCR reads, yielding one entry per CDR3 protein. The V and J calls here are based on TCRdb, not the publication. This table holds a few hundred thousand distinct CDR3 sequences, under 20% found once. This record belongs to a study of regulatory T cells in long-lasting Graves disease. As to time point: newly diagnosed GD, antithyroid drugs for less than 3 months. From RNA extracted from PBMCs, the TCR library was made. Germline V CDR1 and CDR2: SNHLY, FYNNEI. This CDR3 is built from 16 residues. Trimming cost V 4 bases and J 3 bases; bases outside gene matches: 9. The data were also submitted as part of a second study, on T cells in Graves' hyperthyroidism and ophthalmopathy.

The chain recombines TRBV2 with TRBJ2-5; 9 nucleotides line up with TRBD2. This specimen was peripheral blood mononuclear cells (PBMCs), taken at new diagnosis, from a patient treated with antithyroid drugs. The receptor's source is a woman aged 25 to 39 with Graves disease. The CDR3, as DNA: TGTGCCAGCAGTGCTTTTATTATAGCGGGGGAAGAGACCCAGTACTTC. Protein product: CASSAFIIAGEETQYF. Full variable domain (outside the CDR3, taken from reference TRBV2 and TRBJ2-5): EPEVTQTPSHQVTQMGQEVILRCVPISNHLYFYWYRQILGQKVEFLVSFYNNEISEKSEIFDDQFSVERPDGSNFTLKIRSTKLEDSAMYFCASSAFIIAGEETQYFGPGTRLLVL.